Below, 19 T cell receptor beta chains from the same sample are listed, as sequenced in a study of cytomegalovirus exposure and HLA in healthy donors. Both 60 Vbeta primers and 13 Jbeta primers went into the PCR. Only in-frame clones appear in the TCRdb table, and some are missing; sequencing was by immunoSEQ multiplex PCR. The top ten hold about 1% of the sample, which has more than 110,000 clones, roughly 79% seen once. Sequenced material: PBMCs. All receptors come from a young man in good health and CMV-seronegative.

The rearrangement joins TRBV7-2 to TRBJ2-7; 9 bases are shared with TRBD1. The CDR3 totals 15 residues. Per the germline V gene, CDR1 is SGHTA and CDR2 is FQGNSA. With 7 bases clipped from V and 3 bases from J, the junction kept 10 bases outside the gene matches. Written as DNA, the CDR3 is TGTGCCAGCACCGCTTACGGGACAGGGAACTACGAGCAGTACTTC. Translating gives CASTAYGTGNYEQYF.

This clone has more than one count but fewer than ten. The rearrangement links TRBV5-6 to TRBJ2-2, with 7 bases lining up with TRBD2. The V gene end was trimmed by 4 bases and the J gene end by 7 bases; junction bases not matched to a gene: 4. The germline V gene encodes CDR1 SGHDT and CDR2 YYEEEE. The CDR3 is 13 residues long. The CDR3 spells CASSRGENGELFF. CDR3 nucleotides: TGTGCCAGCAGCCGGGGGGAAAACGGGGAGCTGTTTTTT. The complete variable domain, with remaining parts taken from reference TRBV5-6 and TRBJ2-2, reads DAGVTQSPTHLIKTRGQQVTLRCSPKSGHDTVSWYQQALGQGPQFIFQYYEEEERQRGNFPDRFSGHQFPNYSSELNVNALLLGDSALYLCASSRGENGELFFGEGSRLTVL.

This clone appeared once. The chain couples TRBV7-2 to TRBJ1-1; D is unresolved. Per germline, CDR1 SGHTA and CDR2 FQGNSA. V lost 5 bases to trimming and J lost 1 base, with 5 bases between them. The CDR3 is made up of 12 amino acids. CDR3 region: CASSHKNTEAFF. The CDR3, as DNA: TGTGCCAGCAGCCACAAGAACACTGAAGCTTTCTTT.

A few counts support this clone. V is TRBV25-1 and J is TRBJ1-1; 7 bases match TRBD1. V lost 4 bases and J lost 4; bases outside the gene matches: 6. The CDR3 sequence is 14 residues long. CDR1 is MGHDK and CDR2 is SYGVNS in the germline V gene. CDR3 protein: CASSGTGSGTEAFF. In nucleotides, the CDR3 is TGTGCCAGCAGTGGGACAGGTTCTGGCACTGAAGCTTTCTTT.

The V call is TRBV6-6, the J call TRBJ1-2; 9 bases line up with TRBD1. Germline trimming cut 0 bases from V and 11 bases from J; bases unmatched to any gene: 4. CDR1 and CDR2 (germline): MNHNY, SVGAGI (reference sequence). CDR3 length: 13 residues. The CDR3 is CASSYSTGGRYTF. The CDR3, as DNA: TGTGCCAGCAGTTACTCGACAGGGGGAAGGTACACCTTC.

The chain combines TRBV5-1 with TRBJ1-1; 7 bases map to TRBD1. The V gene end was trimmed by 0 bases and the J gene end by 5 bases; junction bases not matched to a gene: 4. Germline V lookup: CDR1 SGHRS, CDR2 YFSETQ. The CDR3 loop spans 14 amino acids. CDR3 amino acids: CASSLAGQDTEAFF. DNA of the CDR3: TGCGCCAGCAGCTTGGCCGGACAGGATACTGAAGCTTTCTTT.

This chain connects TRBV11-2 to TRBJ1-1, with D tentatively TRBD1 (5 bases). The CDR3 sequence is 15 residues long. Germline loops: CDR1 SGHAT, CDR2 FQNNGV. Trimming removed 1 base at V and 1 base at J, with 10 bases between. The CDR3 region is CASSLGRVANTEAFF. CDR3 DNA sequence: TGTGCCAGCAGCTTAGGCAGGGTGGCGAACACTGAAGCTTTCTTT. The whole variable domain, filled in from reference TRBV11-2 and TRBJ1-1, reads EAGVAQSPRYKIIEKRQSVAFWCNPISGHATLYWYQQILGQGPKLLIQFQNNGVVDDSQLPKDRFSAERLKGVDSTLKIQPAKLEDSAVYLCASSLGRVANTEAFFGQGTRLTVV.

This clone was observed once. The chain combines TRBV6-5 with TRBJ2-5; tentatively, D is TRBD2 (7 bases). The V gene lost 2 bases and the J gene lost 2 bases, with 12 bases spanning the gap. The germline V gene has CDR1 MNHEY and CDR2 SVGAGI. This CDR3 region has 15 residues. This chain's CDR3 is CASSYGRGPQETQYF. The DNA of the CDR3 is TGTGCCAGCAGTTACGGGCGGGGGCCTCAAGAGACCCAGTACTTC.

V gene TRBV4-3 combines with J gene TRBJ2-5; a weak D match, TRBD1 (6 bases). Germline assignment: CDR1 LGHNA and CDR2 YSLEER. V lost 0 bases, J lost 2 bases, and 10 bases lay in between. CDR3 length: 15 amino acids. The CDR3 reads CASSQDGQPQETQYF. Here the CDR3 DNA reads TGCGCCAGCAGCCAAGATGGACAGCCGCAAGAGACCCAGTACTTC.

This clone was recorded once. The genes are TRBV27 and TRBJ1-1; 7 nucleotides align to TRBD1. The CDR3 is 16 amino acids. CDR1 MNHEY and CDR2 SMNVEV come from the germline V gene (reference sequence). Trimming cost V 0 bases and J 0 bases; bases outside gene matches: 4. CDR3 sequence reads: CASSLSQGTMNTEAFF. CDR3 DNA sequence: TGTGCCAGCAGTTTATCACAGGGGACAATGAACACTGAAGCTTTCTTT.

The chain is built from TRBV2 and TRBJ2-7, with a tentative D call TRBD1 (5 bases). V was trimmed by 2 bases and J by 3 bases, leaving 14 bases between them. This CDR3 has 15 residues. Germline loops: CDR1 SNHLY, CDR2 FYNNEI. The CDR3 DNA reads as TGTGCCAGCAGTGAAAGTAGGACACGAAACTACGAGCAGTACTTC. Protein: CASSESRTRNYEQYF. Supplemented by reference TRBV2 and TRBJ2-7, the full variable domain reads EPEVTQTPSHQVTQMGQEVILRCVPISNHLYFYWYRQILGQKVEFLVSFYNNEISEKSEIFDDQFSVERPDGSNFTLKIRSTKLEDSAMYFCASSESRTRNYEQYFGPGTRLTVT.

CDR3 DNA sequence: TGTGCCACCAGCAGAGGCGGAGGGGACACTGAAGCTTTCTTT. Protein sequence: CATSRGGGDTEAFF. This chain uses TRBV15 with TRBJ1-1; D is possibly TRBD1 (5 bases). This CDR3 contains 14 residues. The germline V gene encodes CDR1 LNHNV and CDR2 YYDKDF (reference sequence). Trimming pared 1 base from V and 3 bases from J, leaving 9 bases between. The full variable domain, its missing parts supplied by reference TRBV15 and TRBJ1-1, is DAMVIQNPRYQVTQFGKPVTLSCSQTLNHNVMYWYQQKSSQAPKLLFHYYDKDFNNEADTPDNFQSRRPNTSFCFLDIRSPGLGDTAMYLCATSRGGGDTEAFFGQGTRLTVV.

In DNA form, the CDR3 reads TGTGCCAGTCGATTGGGAGGGGGTTCAGGGAAAAGCAATCAGCCCCAGCATTTT. As protein: CASRLGGGSGKSNQPQHF. The chain uses TRBV19 and TRBJ1-5; D is perhaps TRBD1 (6 bases). V lost 8 bases to trimming and J lost 1 base, with 24 bases between them. In germline, CDR1 is LNHDA, CDR2 SQIVND (reference sequence). This CDR3 has 18 amino acids. Complete variable domain (other parts from reference TRBV19 and TRBJ1-5): DGGITQSPKYLFRKEGQNVTLSCEQNLNHDAMYWYRQDPGQGLRLIYYSQIVNDFQKGDIAEGYSVSREKKESFPLTVTSAQKNPTAFYLCASRLGGGSGKSNQPQHFGDGTRLSIL.

The chain employs TRBV30 and TRBJ2-7; D is unresolved. Germline V gene data show CDR1 as GTSNPN and CDR2 as SVGIG (reference sequence). Deletions cut 0 bases from V and 2 bases from J, with 8 bases between. This CDR3 comprises 13 residues. CDR3 nucleotide sequence: TGTGCCTGGAGTGTACGCCTAACCTACGAGCAGTACTTC. Translating gives CAWSVRLTYEQYF.

The V call is TRBV7-2, the J call TRBJ2-1; 8 nucleotides align to TRBD2. V shed 5 bases, J shed 6 bases, and the junction held 9 bases outside the gene matches. The germline CDR1 and CDR2 sequences are SGHTA and FQGNSA. The CDR3 runs 15 residues. CDR3 DNA sequence: TGTGCCAGCAGCCTTAGCGGGGCCTACCGCAATGAGCAGTTCTTC. It is translated as CASSLSGAYRNEQFF.

This clone was detected once. J is TRBJ1-2 and V is TRBV7-9; 7 bases fit TRBD1. Germline lookup yields CDR1 SEHNR and CDR2 FQNEAQ (reference sequence). J was trimmed by 5 bases and V by 5 bases; bases with no gene match: 5. The CDR3 length is 13 residues. The CDR3 coding sequence is TGTGCCAGCAGCCCACAGGGGCGGTATGGCTACACCTTC. Translation: CASSPQGRYGYTF.

The sample holds a few counts of this clone. The V call is TRBV9, the J call TRBJ1-2; D remains ambiguous. The ends were cut back, 0 bases at V and 5 bases at J, with 5 bases in the middle. The germline CDR1 and CDR2 sequences are SGDLS and YYNGEE. CDR3 length: 12 amino acids. The CDR3 sequence is CASSVARYGYTF. Here the CDR3 DNA reads TGTGCCAGCAGCGTAGCCAGGTATGGCTACACCTTC.

The V and J genes are TRBV4-1 and TRBJ2-3; TRBD2 is a possible D gene (6 bases). V dropped 6 bases and J dropped 1 base, with 11 bases sitting between them. CDR1 and CDR2 (germline): MGHRA, YSYEKL. This CDR3 comprises 14 residues. DNA of the CDR3: TGCGCCAGCAGTTTCGGGGGAGGCACAGATACGCAGTATTTT. Translated: CASSFGGGTDTQYF.

CDR3 nucleotide sequence: TGTGCCAGCAGCCTTTTCGCGCGGGGTATACCCCCCCCTGACAATGAGCAGTTCTTC. This translates into CASSLFARGIPPPDNEQFF. V is TRBV7-8 and J is TRBJ2-1; TRBD2 might be the D (6 bases). V lost 5 bases and J 5 bases, leaving 28 bases between the germline ends. Per the germline V gene, CDR1 is SGHVS and CDR2 is FQNEAQ. The CDR3 is made up of 19 amino acids.